The rows below give T cell receptor beta chains drawn from one sample of a study of T cell clonotyping in hematopoietic cell transplantation. Assay used: immunoSEQ multiplex PCR; TCRdb lists only in-frame clones, some missing. The sample contains more than 7,500 clones, 95% to 98% of which appear only once. This specimen was peripheral blood mononuclear cells, taken 100 days after allogeneic stem cell transplant. The receptors originated from a male patient aged 60 to 75 who had an allogeneic stem cell transplant from a related donor, so the T cells may come from the graft donor. Some clones in this sample may be carry-over from other donors' samples. The CDR3 runs from the conserved cysteine through the conserved F or W. D genes are given only for firm matches. Some rows mark clone size as missing; the rest say once, few, many or name a class of expanded clone.

TRBV5-1,NA,TRBJ1-3,NA,CASSLEGRTGNTIYF,TGCGCCAGCAGCTTGGAGGGCAGAACCGGAAACACCATATATTTT
TRBV19,once,TRBJ1-3,NA,CASSIRTFSGNTIYF,TGTGCCAGTAGTATAAGGACATTCTCTGGAAACACCATATATTTT
TRBV19,NA,TRBJ1-6,NA,CASSGGSIINSPLHF,TGTGCCAGTAGCGGGGGGAGTATTATAAATTCACCCCTCCACTTT
TRBV7-6,NA,TRBJ2-7,NA,CASSLPQHEQYF,TGTGCCAGCAGCTTACCCCAGCACGAGCAGTACTTC
TRBV29-1,NA,TRBJ2-7,NA,CSVEDRLNYEQYF,TGCAGCGTTGAAGATCGACTGAACTACGAGCAGTACTTC
TRBV6-6,NA,TRBJ2-7,NA,CASSYLPTSSSYEQYF,TGTGCCAGCAGTTATCTACCGACATCGAGCTCCTACGAGCAGTACTTC
TRBV11-3,NA,TRBJ2-1,NA,CASRKDYRNEQFF,TGTGCCAGCAGGAAGGACTATCGCAATGAGCAGTTCTTC
TRBV28,NA,TRBJ1-1,TRBD1,CASSFGWDRGEAFF,TGTGCCAGCAGTTTTGGCTGGGACAGGGGCGAAGCTTTCTTT
TRBV4-1,NA,TRBJ1-4,NA,CASSPVQADNEKLFF,TGCGCCAGCAGCCCAGTCCAAGCCGATAATGAAAAACTGTTTTTT
TRBV28,NA,TRBJ1-2,TRBD1,CASRSLRDRGTNYGYTF,TGTGCCAGCAGGTCACTCCGGGACAGGGGGACGAACTATGGCTACACCTTC
TRBV28,NA,TRBJ1-3,TRBD1,CASSLAGGTGFGNTIYF,TGTGCCAGCAGTTTGGCCGGTGGGACAGGGTTTGGAAACACCATATATTTT
TRBV11-3,NA,TRBJ1-2,NA,CASSGRSHYGYTF,TGTGCCAGCAGCGGCAGGAGTCACTATGGCTACACCTTC
TRBV27,NA,TRBJ1-6,NA,CASSLFRGPSSYNSPLHF,TGTGCCAGCAGTTTATTTCGGGGCCCAAGCTCCTATAATTCACCCCTCCACTTT
TRBV7-9,NA,TRBJ2-5,NA,CASSLGRGQQETQYF,TGTGCCAGCAGCTTAGGAAGAGGGCAGCAAGAGACCCAGTACTTC
TRBV2,NA,TRBJ1-4,NA,CASNDHRVNEKLFF,TGTGCCAGCAATGACCACAGGGTGAATGAAAAACTGTTTTTT
TRBV19,once,TRBJ2-7,NA,CASSIASYRDEQYF,TGTGCCAGTAGTATAGCATCTTATCGAGACGAGCAGTACTTC
TRBV5-1,NA,TRBJ2-5,NA,CASSLGQETQYF,TGCGCCAGCAGCTTGGGACAAGAGACCCAGTACTTC
TRBV7-2,NA,TRBJ2-5,TRBD2,CASSQSSGGSGTQYF,TGTGCCAGCAGCCAATCTAGCGGGGGGTCGGGGACCCAGTACTTC
TRBV28,NA,TRBJ1-2,NA,CASSLLAGDWGGYTF,TGTGCCAGCAGTTTATTGGCTGGCGATTGGGGTGGCTACACCTTC
TRBV29-1,NA,TRBJ1-2,TRBD1,CSVEEGGIYGYTF,TGCAGCGTTGAAGAAGGGGGCATCTATGGCTACACCTTC
TRBV2,NA,TRBJ1-5,NA,CASSDDFNQPQHF,TGTGCCAGCAGTGATGACTTCAATCAGCCCCAGCATTTT
TRBV27,NA,TRBJ2-7,NA,CASTRALKSLVF,TGTGCCAGCACCCGGGCCCTCAAATCTTTAGTCTTC
TRBV28,NA,TRBJ1-3,NA,CASRGVSSGNTIYF,TGTGCCAGCAGAGGGGTGAGCTCTGGAAACACCATATATTTT
TRBV15,NA,TRBJ1-1,TRBD1,CATSREAGPGQGIRAEAFF,TGTGCCACCAGCAGAGAAGCTGGCCCGGGACAGGGTATTCGGGCTGAAGCTTTCTTT
TRBV14,NA,TRBJ1-2,NA,CASSQDRNYGYTF,TGTGCCAGCAGCCAAGACAGGAACTATGGCTACACCTTC
TRBV2,NA,TRBJ1-5,NA,CASTGLAGPYSNQPQHF,TGTGCCAGCACCGGCCTGGCGGGGCCTTATAGCAATCAGCCCCAGCATTTT
TRBV10-3,NA,TRBJ1-4,NA,CAIRGEGTTNEKLFF,TGTGCCATCAGGGGGGAGGGAACAACTAATGAAAAACTGTTTTTT
TRBV6-5,few,TRBJ1-2,TRBD1,CASSGQLNYGYTF,TGTGCCAGCTCGGGACAGCTTAACTATGGCTACACCTTC
TRBV7-2,NA,TRBJ2-1,NA,CASSPLAVPQFF,TGTGCCAGCAGCCCCCTCGCCGTCCCGCAGTTCTTC
TRBV2,once,TRBJ2-7,TRBD2,CASLAGGLDEQYF,TGTGCCAGCTTAGCGGGGGGGCTAGACGAGCAGTACTTC
TRBV12-5,NA,TRBJ2-7,NA,CASGLAPGGAGYEQYF,TGTGCTAGTGGATTAGCCCCCGGAGGGGCAGGTTACGAGCAGTACTTC
TRBV4-1,once,TRBJ1-1,NA,CASSQEGGGREAFF,TGCGCCAGCAGCCAAGAAGGAGGGGGACGTGAAGCTTTCTTT
TRBV19,NA,TRBJ2-7,TRBD2,CASSISTSGGFYEQYF,TGTGCCAGTAGTATATCGACTAGCGGGGGGTTCTACGAGCAGTACTTC
TRBV11-3,NA,TRBJ2-1,TRBD1,CASSLAAGQGLQFF,TGTGCCAGCAGCTTAGCAGCGGGACAGGGGTTGCAGTTCTTC
TRBV28,once,TRBJ1-6,TRBD1,CASRSGTGRGSPLHF,TGTGCCAGCCGCTCCGGGACAGGGCGGGGTTCACCCCTCCACTTT
TRBV28,NA,TRBJ1-2,NA,CASSSSASRGYTF,TGTGCCAGCAGTTCATCGGCCTCGCGGGGCTACACCTTC
TRBV28,NA,TRBJ2-1,NA,CASSPLVLREQFF,TGTGCCAGCAGTCCCTTGGTCCTCAGGGAGCAGTTCTTC
TRBV4-3,NA,TRBJ1-4,NA,CASSPRGRSLRSTNEKLFF,TGCGCCAGCAGCCCCCGCGGCAGGTCCTTGCGATCAACTAATGAAAAACTGTTTTTT
TRBV11-2,NA,TRBJ1-2,NA,CASSREAYGYTF,TGTGCCAGCAGCAGGGAGGCCTATGGCTACACCTTC
TRBV5-4,NA,TRBJ1-2,TRBD1,CASSLRAGGNGYTF,TGTGCCAGCAGCTTGCGCGCAGGGGGCAATGGCTACACCTTC
TRBV27,NA,TRBJ2-5,NA,CASIGLHQETQYF,TGTGCCAGCATCGGACTTCACCAAGAGACCCAGTACTTC
TRBV5-5,NA,TRBJ1-4,NA,CASSTGGRGNEKLFF,TGTGCCAGCAGCACCGGAGGGCGGGGTAATGAAAAACTGTTTTTT
TRBV18,NA,TRBJ1-5,TRBD1,CASSQMTGMDQPQHF,TGTGCCAGCTCACAAATGACAGGGATGGATCAGCCCCAGCATTTT
TRBV4-3,NA,TRBJ2-6,NA,CASSQAGTGANVLTF,TGCGCCAGCAGCCAAGCCGGAACCGGGGCCAACGTCCTGACTTTC
TRBV7-2,once,TRBJ2-7,TRBD1,CASRQTGRRLEQYF,TGTGCCAGCAGACAGACAGGGCGGCGGCTCGAGCAGTACTTC
TRBV7-3,NA,TRBJ1-6,NA,CASSFSRGGGSPLHF,TGTGCCAGCAGCTTTTCCCGGGGGGGCGGTTCACCCCTCCACTTT
TRBV7-2,NA,TRBJ2-2,NA,CASSRDATDTGELFF,TGTGCCAGCAGCAGGGACGCGACGGACACCGGGGAGCTGTTTTTT
TRBV5-6,NA,TRBJ2-2,NA,CASSWVTGELFF,TGTGCCAGCAGCTGGGTCACCGGGGAGCTGTTTTTT
TRBV2,few,TRBJ1-2,NA,CASRGDTSGYTF,TGTGCCAGCAGGGGAGACACGTCAGGCTACACCTTC
TRBV5-4,NA,TRBJ2-7,NA,CASSTTAGYEQYF,TGTGCCAGCAGCACGACAGCCGGCTACGAGCAGTACTTC
TRBV7-6,NA,TRBJ1-3,NA,CASSLSSGNTIYF,TGTGCCAGCAGCTTATCCTCTGGAAACACCATATATTTT
TRBV5-1,NA,TRBJ1-6,TRBD1,CASSLGQGGNSPLHF,TGCGCCAGCAGCTTGGGACAGGGTGGAAATTCACCCCTCCACTTT
TRBV28,NA,TRBJ1-5,TRBD1,CASSFQDRVNQPQHF,TGTGCCAGCAGTTTCCAGGACAGGGTCAATCAGCCCCAGCATTTT
TRBV7-8,NA,TRBJ1-2,NA,CASSYLRSGVRGYTF,TGTGCCAGCAGCTACCTACGTAGTGGGGTCCGCGGCTACACCTTC